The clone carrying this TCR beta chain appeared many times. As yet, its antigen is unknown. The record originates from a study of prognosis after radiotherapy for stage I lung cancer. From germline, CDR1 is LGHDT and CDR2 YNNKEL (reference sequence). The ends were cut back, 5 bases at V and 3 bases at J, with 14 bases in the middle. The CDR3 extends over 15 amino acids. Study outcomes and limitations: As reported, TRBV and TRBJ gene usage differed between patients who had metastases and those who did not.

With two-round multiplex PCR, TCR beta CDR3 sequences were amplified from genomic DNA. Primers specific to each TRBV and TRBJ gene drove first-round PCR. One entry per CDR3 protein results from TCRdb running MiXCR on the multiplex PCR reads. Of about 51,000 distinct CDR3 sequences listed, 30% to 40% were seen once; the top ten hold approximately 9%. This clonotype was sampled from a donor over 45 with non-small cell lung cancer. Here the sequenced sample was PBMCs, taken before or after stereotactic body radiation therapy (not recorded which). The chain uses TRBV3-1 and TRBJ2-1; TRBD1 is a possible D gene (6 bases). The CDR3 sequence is CASSERQDNYNEQFF. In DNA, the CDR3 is TGTGCCAGCAGCGAGAGACAGGACAACTACAATGAGCAGTTCTTC.